What follows is one T cell receptor beta chain and its context. The data derive from a study of blood T cell repertoires in COVID-19. Background on the study: T cells, B-cell-depleted T cells, or PBMCs supplied cDNA or gDNA.

Germline CDR1 SGDLS, CDR2 YYNGEE. V lost 0 bases to trimming and J lost 9 bases, with 13 bases between them. This CDR3 is 15 amino acids long. Sequenced by immunoSEQ multiplex PCR; TCRdb stores in-frame clones only, minus some. Among roughly 51,000 clones listed, about nine tenths were seen once. The sequence was collected from a man between 70 and 80 years old with acute or convalescent COVID-19. Source material: peripheral blood. This chain joins TRBV9 and TRBJ1-6; D may be TRBD1 (5 bases). The CDR3, as DNA: TGTGCCAGCAGCGTAGACGGCAGGGTCGGTTCACCCCTCCACTTT. This gives the protein CASSVDGRVGSPLHF.